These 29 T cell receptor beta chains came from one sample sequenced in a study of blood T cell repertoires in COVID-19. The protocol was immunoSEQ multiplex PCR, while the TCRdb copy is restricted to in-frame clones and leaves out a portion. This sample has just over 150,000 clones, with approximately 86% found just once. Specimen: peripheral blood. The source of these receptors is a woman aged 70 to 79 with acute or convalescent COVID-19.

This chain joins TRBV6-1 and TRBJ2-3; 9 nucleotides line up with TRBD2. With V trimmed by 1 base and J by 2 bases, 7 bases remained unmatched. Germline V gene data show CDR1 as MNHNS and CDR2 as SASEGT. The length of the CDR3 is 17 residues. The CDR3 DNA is TGTGCCAGCAGTGAAGAACAGCGGGGGGTCAACACAGATACGCAGTATTTT. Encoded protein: CASSEEQRGVNTDTQYF.

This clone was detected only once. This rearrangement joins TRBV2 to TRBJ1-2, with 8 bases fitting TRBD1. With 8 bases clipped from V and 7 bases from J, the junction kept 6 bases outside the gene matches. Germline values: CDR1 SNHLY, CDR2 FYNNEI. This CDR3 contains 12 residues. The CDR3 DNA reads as TGTGCCAGCCTTGACAGGGGCAGTGGCTACACCTTC. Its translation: CASLDRGSGYTF.

The chain's CDR3 is CASREQGARSQKLFF. The CDR3 DNA reads as TGTGCCAGCAGAGAGCAGGGGGCGAGGAGCCAAAAACTGTTTTTT. The rearrangement joins TRBV6-5 to TRBJ1-4, with TRBD1 identical over 8 bases. After removal of 6 bases from V and 9 bases from J, the junction contained 12 bases not matched to a gene. The CDR3 contains 15 residues. The germline V gene has CDR1 MNHEY and CDR2 SVGAGI.

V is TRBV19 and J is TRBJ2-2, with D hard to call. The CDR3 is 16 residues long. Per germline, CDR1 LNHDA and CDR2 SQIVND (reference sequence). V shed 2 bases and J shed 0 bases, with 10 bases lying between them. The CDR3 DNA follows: TGTGCCAGTAGTATATTTCCATCTACGAACACCGGGGAGCTGTTTTTT. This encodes CASSIFPSTNTGELFF.

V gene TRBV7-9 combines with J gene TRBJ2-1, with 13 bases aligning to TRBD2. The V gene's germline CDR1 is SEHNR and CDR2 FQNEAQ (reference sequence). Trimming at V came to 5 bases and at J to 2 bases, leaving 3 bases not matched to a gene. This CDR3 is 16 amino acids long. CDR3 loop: CASSKTSGGAYNEQFF. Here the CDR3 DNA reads TGTGCCAGCAGCAAAACTAGCGGGGGGGCCTACAATGAGCAGTTCTTC.

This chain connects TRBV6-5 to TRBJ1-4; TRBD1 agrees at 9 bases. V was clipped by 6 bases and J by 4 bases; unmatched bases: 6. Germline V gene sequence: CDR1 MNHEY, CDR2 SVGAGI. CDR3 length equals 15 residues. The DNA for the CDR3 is TGTGCCAGCAGGAGACAGGGGGGAATTAATGAAAAACTGTTTTTT. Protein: CASRRQGGINEKLFF.

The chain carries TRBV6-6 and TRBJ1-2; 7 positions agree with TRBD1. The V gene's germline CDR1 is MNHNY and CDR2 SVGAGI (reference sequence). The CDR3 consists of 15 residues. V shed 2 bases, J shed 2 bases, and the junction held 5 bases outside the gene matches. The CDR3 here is CASSYGEGANYGYTF. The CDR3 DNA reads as TGTGCCAGCAGTTACGGCGAGGGGGCGAACTATGGCTACACCTTC.

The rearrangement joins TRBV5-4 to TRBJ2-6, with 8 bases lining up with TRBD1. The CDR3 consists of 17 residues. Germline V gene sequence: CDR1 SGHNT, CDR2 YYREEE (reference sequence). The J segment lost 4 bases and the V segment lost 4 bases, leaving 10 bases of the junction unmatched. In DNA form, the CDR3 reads TGTGCCAGCAGCGCGGGACAGGTTTTTTCCGGGGCCAACGTCCTGACTTTC. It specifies CASSAGQVFSGANVLTF.

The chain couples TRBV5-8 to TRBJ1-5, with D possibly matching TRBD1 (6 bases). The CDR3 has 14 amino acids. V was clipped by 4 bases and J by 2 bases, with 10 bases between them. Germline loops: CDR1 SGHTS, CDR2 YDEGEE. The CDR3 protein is CASSPWTGNQPQHF. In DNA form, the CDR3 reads TGTGCCAGCAGCCCCTGGACAGGCAATCAGCCCCAGCATTTT.

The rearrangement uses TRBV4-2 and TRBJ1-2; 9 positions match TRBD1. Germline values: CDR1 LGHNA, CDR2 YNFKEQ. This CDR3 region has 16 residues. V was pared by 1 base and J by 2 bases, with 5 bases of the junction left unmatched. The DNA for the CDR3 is TGTGCCAGCAGCCAAGGGGACAGGGTTCTAAACTATGGCTACACCTTC. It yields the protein CASSQGDRVLNYGYTF.

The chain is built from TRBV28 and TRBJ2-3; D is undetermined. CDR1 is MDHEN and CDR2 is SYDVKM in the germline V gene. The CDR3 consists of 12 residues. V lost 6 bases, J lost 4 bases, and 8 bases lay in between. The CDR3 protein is CASRSSADTQYF. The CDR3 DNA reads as TGTGCCAGCAGATCATCGGCAGATACGCAGTATTTT.

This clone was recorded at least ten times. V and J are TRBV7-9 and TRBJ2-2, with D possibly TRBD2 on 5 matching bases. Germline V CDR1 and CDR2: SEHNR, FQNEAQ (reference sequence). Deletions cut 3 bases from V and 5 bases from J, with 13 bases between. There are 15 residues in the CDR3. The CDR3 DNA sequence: TGTGCCAGCAGCTTCATCCGGGGTGGGACCGGGGAGCTGTTTTTT. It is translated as CASSFIRGGTGELFF.

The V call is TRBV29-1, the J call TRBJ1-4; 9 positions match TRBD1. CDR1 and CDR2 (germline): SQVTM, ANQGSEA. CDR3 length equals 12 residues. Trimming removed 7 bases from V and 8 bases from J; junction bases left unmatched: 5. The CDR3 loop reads CSGGQGREKLFF. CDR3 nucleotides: TGCAGCGGGGGACAGGGAAGGGAAAAACTGTTTTTT.

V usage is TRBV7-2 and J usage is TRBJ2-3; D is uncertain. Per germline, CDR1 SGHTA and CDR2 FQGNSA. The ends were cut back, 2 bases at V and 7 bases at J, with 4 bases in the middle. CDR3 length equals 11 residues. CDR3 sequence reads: CASSLINTQYF. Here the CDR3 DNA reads TGTGCCAGCAGCTTAATTAATACGCAGTATTTT.

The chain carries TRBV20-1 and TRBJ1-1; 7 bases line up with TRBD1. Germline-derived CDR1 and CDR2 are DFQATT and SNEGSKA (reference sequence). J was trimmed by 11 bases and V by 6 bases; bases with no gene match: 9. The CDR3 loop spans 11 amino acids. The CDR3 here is CSAGRTRGAFF. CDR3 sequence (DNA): TGCAGTGCGGGGAGGACCAGGGGGGCTTTCTTT.

The CDR3 spells CASSRTSGGDTGELFF. The CDR3 nucleotides are TGTGCCAGCAGCCGGACTAGCGGGGGGGATACCGGGGAGCTGTTTTTT. The V and J genes are TRBV3-1 (or the pseudogene TRBV3-2) and TRBJ2-2; 15 bases align to TRBD2. CDR1 is LGHDT, CDR2 YNNKEL, per germline (reference sequence). Trimming at V came to 4 bases and at J to 5 bases, leaving 2 bases not matched to a gene. The CDR3 runs to 16 residues.

CDR3 nucleotides: TGTGCCAGCAGCTTAGGACAGGGATCCCCCAATCAGCCCCAGCATTTT. This sequence encodes CASSLGQGSPNQPQHF. The chain recombines TRBV7-9 with TRBJ1-5; 7 bases are a match to TRBD1. V trimming: 1 base; J trimming: 3 bases; junction bases outside the gene matches: 6. The CDR3 has 16 residues. CDR1 and CDR2 from the germline V gene are SEHNR and FQNEAQ (reference sequence).

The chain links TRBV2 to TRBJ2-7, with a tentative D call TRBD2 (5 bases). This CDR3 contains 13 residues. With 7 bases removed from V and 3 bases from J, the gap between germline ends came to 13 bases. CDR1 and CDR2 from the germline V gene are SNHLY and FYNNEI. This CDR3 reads CASKDEGYYEQYF. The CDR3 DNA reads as TGTGCCAGCAAAGATGAGGGTTACTACGAGCAGTACTTC. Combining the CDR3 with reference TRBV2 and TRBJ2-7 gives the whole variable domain EPEVTQTPSHQVTQMGQEVILRCVPISNHLYFYWYRQILGQKVEFLVSFYNNEISEKSEIFDDQFSVERPDGSNFTLKIRSTKLEDSAMYFCASKDEGYYEQYFGPGTRLTVT.

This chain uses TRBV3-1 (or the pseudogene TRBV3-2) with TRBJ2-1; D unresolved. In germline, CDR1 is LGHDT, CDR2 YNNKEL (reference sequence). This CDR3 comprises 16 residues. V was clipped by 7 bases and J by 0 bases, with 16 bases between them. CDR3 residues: CASTPRKSSSYNEQFF. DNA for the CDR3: TGTGCCAGCACCCCTAGGAAAAGTAGCTCCTACAATGAGCAGTTCTTC.

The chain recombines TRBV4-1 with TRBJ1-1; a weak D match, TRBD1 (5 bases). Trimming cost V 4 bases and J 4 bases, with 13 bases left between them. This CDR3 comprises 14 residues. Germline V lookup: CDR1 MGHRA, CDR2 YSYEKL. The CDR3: CASSPIGVSTEAFF. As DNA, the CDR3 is TGCGCCAGCAGCCCTATAGGGGTTAGCACTGAAGCTTTCTTT.

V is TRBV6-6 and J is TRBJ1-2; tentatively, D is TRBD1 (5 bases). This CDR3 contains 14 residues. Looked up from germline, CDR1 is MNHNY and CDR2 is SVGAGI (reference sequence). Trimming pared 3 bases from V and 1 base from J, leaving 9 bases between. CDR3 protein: CASSYKGLNYGYTF. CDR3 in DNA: TGTGCCAGCAGTTATAAGGGACTTAACTATGGCTACACCTTC.

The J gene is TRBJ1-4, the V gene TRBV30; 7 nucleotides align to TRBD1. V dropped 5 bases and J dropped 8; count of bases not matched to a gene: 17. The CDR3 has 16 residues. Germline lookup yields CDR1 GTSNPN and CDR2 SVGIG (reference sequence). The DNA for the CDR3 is TGTGCCTGGGACAATACAACTGACAGGGCGGGCGAAAAACTGTTTTTT. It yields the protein CAWDNTTDRAGEKLFF.

The CDR3: CASSLGTSSSGNTIYF. As DNA, the CDR3 is TGTGCCAGTAGTCTCGGGACTTCTTCCTCTGGAAACACCATATATTTT. This chain uses TRBV19 with TRBJ1-3; weak D call: TRBD1 (5 bases). V was shortened by 5 bases and J by 0 bases, with 14 bases between the two germline ends. The CDR3 sequence is 16 residues long. Looked up from germline, CDR1 is LNHDA and CDR2 is SQIVND (reference sequence). The full variable domain, rest sourced from reference TRBV19 and TRBJ1-3, is DGGITQSPKYLFRKEGQNVTLSCEQNLNHDAMYWYRQDPGQGLRLIYYSQIVNDFQKGDIAEGYSVSREKKESFPLTVTSAQKNPTAFYLCASSLGTSSSGNTIYFGEGSWLTVV.

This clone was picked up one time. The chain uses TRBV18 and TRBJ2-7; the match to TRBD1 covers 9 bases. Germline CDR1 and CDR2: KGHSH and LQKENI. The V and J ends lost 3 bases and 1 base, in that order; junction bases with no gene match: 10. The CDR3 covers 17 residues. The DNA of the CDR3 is TGTGCCAGCTCACCCGTTACAGGGGGCGGACAATCCTACGAGCAGTACTTC. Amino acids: CASSPVTGGGQSYEQYF.

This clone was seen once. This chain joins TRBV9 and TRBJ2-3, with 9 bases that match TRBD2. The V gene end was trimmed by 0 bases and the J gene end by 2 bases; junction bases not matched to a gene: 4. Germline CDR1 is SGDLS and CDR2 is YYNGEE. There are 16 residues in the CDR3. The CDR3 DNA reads TGTGCCAGCAGCGTAGTCAGCGGGGGGTTCACAGATACGCAGTATTTT. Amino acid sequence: CASSVVSGGFTDTQYF.

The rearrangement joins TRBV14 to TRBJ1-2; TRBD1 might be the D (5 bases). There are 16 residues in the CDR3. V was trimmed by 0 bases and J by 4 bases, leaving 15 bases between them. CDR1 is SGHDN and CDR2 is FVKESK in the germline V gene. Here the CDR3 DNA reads TGTGCCAGCAGCCAAGATGGGAGGGGATATCGCTATGGCTACACCTTC. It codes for CASSQDGRGYRYGYTF.

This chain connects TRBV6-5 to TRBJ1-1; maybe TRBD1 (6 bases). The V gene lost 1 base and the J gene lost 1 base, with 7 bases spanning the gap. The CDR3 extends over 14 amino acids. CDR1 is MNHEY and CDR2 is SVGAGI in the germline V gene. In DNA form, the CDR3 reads TGTGCCAGCAGTTACTACAGGGCGAACACTGAAGCTTTCTTT. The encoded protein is CASSYYRANTEAFF.

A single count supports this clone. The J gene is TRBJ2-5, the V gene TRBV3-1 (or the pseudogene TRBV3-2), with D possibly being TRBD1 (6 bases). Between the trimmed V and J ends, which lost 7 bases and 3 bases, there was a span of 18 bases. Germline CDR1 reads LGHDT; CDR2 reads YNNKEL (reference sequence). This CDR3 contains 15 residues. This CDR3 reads CASIKRSGVEETQYF. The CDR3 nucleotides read TGTGCCAGCATCAAAAGATCAGGGGTCGAAGAGACCCAGTACTTC.

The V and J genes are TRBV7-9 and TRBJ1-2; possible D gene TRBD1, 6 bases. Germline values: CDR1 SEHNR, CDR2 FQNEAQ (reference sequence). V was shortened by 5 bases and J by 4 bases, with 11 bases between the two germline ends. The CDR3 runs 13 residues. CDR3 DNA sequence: TGTGCCAGCAGCATTCCAGGGGTCTATGGCTACACCTTC. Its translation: CASSIPGVYGYTF.